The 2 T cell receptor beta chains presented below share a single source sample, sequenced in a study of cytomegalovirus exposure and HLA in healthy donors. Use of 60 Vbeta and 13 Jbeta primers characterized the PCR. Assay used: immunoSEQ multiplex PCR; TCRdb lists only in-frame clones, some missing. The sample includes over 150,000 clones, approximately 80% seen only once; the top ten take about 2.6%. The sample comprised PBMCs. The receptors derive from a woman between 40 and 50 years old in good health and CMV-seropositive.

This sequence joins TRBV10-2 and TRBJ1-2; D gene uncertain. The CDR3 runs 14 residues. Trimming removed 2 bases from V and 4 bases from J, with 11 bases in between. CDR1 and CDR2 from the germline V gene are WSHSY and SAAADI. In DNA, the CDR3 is TGCGCCAGCAGTGAGGCCGTTCTAGGCTATGGCTACACCTTC. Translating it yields CASSEAVLGYGYTF.

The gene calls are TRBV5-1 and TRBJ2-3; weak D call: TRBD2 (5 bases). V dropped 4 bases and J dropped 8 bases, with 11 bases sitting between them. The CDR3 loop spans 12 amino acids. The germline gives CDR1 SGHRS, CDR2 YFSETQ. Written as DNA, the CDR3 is TGCGCCAGCAGCCAGGAGGCGGCTACGCAGTATTTT. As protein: CASSQEAATQYF.